These 9 T cell receptor beta chains share one sample of origin, sequenced in a study of T cells expressing NK-cell markers (dated by TCRdb to the early 2020s). Libraries came from 5' RACE. Sequencing took place on an Illumina HiSeq 2000. The reads went through TCRdb reprocessing, and each CDR3 protein sequence gets one entry with no DNA. The table for this sample lists about 400,000 distinct CDR3 sequences. The ten largest clones take up around a tenth of the sample. Sequencing was done on a sample of blood T cells: a sorted CD56 or NKG2C T cell subset, CD4+ or CD8+ T cells, or bulk PBMC T cells (not recorded which). These receptors were obtained from a woman aged 45-65 years in good health. Donor details come from another sample of the same person, matched by shared clones.

The CDR3 sequence: CASSLLGASEQFF. The V and J genes are TRBV7-3 and TRBJ2-1; the D call of TRBD1 rests on TCRdb alone, since no DNA is present to check it. Germline values: CDR1 SGHTA, CDR2 FQGTGA. CDR3 length: 13 residues.

This chain joins TRBV20-1 and TRBJ2-5. CDR1 and CDR2 (germline): DFQATT, SNEGSKA (reference sequence). The CDR3 consists of 15 residues. The CDR3 region is CSATTNQGDQETQYF.

The chain has TRBV6-4 and TRBJ2-3; lacking DNA, the TRBD2 call made by TCRdb goes unchecked. The CDR3 runs 15 residues. Germline V gene sequence: CDR1 MRHNA, CDR2 SNTAGT. The CDR3 spells CASSDSWDSRDTQYF.

CDR3 residues: CASSATEANEKLFF. V and J are TRBV9 and TRBJ1-4; absent DNA, TCRdb's TRBD1 call cannot be checked. The CDR3 length is 14 residues. Germline V CDR1 and CDR2: SGDLS, YYNGEE.

The chain is built from TRBV7-3 and TRBJ2-1; TCRdb's assignment of TRBD1 cannot be checked, as there is no DNA. Germline V gene sequence: CDR1 SGHTA, CDR2 FQGTGA. The CDR3 runs 17 residues. This CDR3 is CASSLRPGQGQKNEQFF.

The chain links TRBV4-1 to TRBJ2-1; TCRdb lists TRBD1, though no DNA is available to test this call. Germline V CDR1 and CDR2: MGHRA, YSYEKL. The CDR3 length is 12 residues. The CDR3 region is CASSQVSPEQFF.

This chain uses TRBV29-1 with TRBJ2-1; without DNA, the TCRdb call of TRBD1 cannot be checked. The CDR3 runs 14 residues. CDR1 SQVTM and CDR2 ANQGSEA come from the germline V gene. This CDR3 reads CSVAGLVSGKREFF.

The chain combines TRBV12-3 or TRBV12-4 with TRBJ2-1; TCRdb gives TRBD2 as the D gene, but with no DNA this cannot be confirmed. This CDR3 has 16 residues. The CDR3 sequence is CASSLTSGRSLIEQFF.

The chain combines TRBV5-1 with TRBJ2-7; the D call of TRBD2 rests on TCRdb alone, since no DNA is present to check it. This CDR3 region has 18 residues. CDR1 is SGHRS, CDR2 YFSETQ, per germline. CDR3 sequence: CASSTGTSGRAQTYEQYF.